The present T cell receptor (beta chain) was sequenced within a study of blood T cell repertoires in COVID-19. Study overall: Some COVID-19 samples were acute and others convalescent; all came from the United States, Italy and Spain. Sources were T cells, B-cell-depleted T cells, or PBMCs; the material itself was cDNA or gDNA.

Germline CDR1 and CDR2: LGHNA and YNFKEQ. The CDR3 is made up of 15 amino acids. V shed 1 base, J shed 2 bases, and the junction held 2 bases outside the gene matches. Original methodology: Researchers report that nucleated cell counts were estimated from reference gene primer amplification. Some clones are missing from TCRdb's copy, which holds only in-frame ones; the method was immunoSEQ multiplex PCR. The V and J calls and the clone size are those of that table, but D and trimming were determined from the DNA. The sample shows roughly 150,000 clones, 70% to 80% of them seen only once. Clinical history reported by participants formed the basis on which cohorts were assigned.

V is TRBV4-2 and J is TRBJ1-3; TRBD1 aligns across 7 bases. The sequencing input was PBMCs or T cells enriched from blood (not recorded which). The TCR originated in a woman aged 70-85 years in a cohort exposed to, infected with or recovered from COVID-19 (not recorded which). The CDR3 sequence: CASSQVTGAGNTIYF. The DNA for the CDR3 is TGTGCCAGCAGCCAAGTAACAGGGGCTGGAAACACCATATATTTT.